The 11 T cell receptor beta chains listed next were all sequenced from one sample in a study of Graves' ophthalmopathy and Graves' hyperthyroidism. RNA transcripts were the source from which TCR beta CDR3 regions were amplified. An opening RT-PCR round employed HTBI primers and preceded a second-round multiplex PCR. TCRdb redid the calling of the multiplex PCR reads with MiXCR, one entry per CDR3 protein. Among 680,000 or so distinct CDR3 sequences listed, about 24% were seen once. Sequences were obtained from peripheral blood. Source of these receptors: a woman aged 18-29 years with stable Graves' hyperthyroidism. Some clones in this sample may be carry-over from other donors' samples.

This clonotype came up many times. The rearrangement joins TRBV6-5 to TRBJ1-6; 11 bases fit TRBD1. Germline V gives CDR1 MNHEY, CDR2 SVGAGI. V gave up 2 bases and J gave up 7 bases; unmatched junction bases: 7. The CDR3 is 17 residues long. DNA for the CDR3: TGTGCCAGCAGTTACGACCGGACAGGGGGCAACAATTCACCCCTCCACTTT. It translates to CASSYDRTGGNNSPLHF.

This clonotype was counted at least ten times. The rearrangement joins TRBV6-1 to TRBJ1-3; D remains ambiguous. Trimming removed 1 base at V and 4 bases at J, with 11 bases between. Germline V gives CDR1 MNHNS, CDR2 SASEGT. The CDR3 has 15 residues. Written as DNA, the CDR3 is TGTGCCAGCAGTGAAGGAGGCCGGCTAGGAAACACCATATATTTT. This codes for CASSEGGRLGNTIYF.

Many counts were recorded for this clonotype. The chain is built from TRBV10-3 and TRBJ1-5; weak D call: TRBD1 (6 bases). The CDR3 totals 15 residues. V lost 5 bases and J 0 bases, leaving 11 bases between the germline ends. The germline V gene has CDR1 ENHRY and CDR2 SYGVKD. The CDR3 sequence is CAISRDKYSNQPQHF. The CDR3 DNA sequence: TGTGCCATCAGTCGGGACAAATATAGCAATCAGCCCCAGCATTTT.

Many counts were recorded for this clonotype. V gene TRBV28 combines with J gene TRBJ2-7; D unclear. CDR3 size: 13 residues. Germline CDR1 is MDHEN and CDR2 is SYDVKM. Trimming removed 5 bases from V and 2 bases from J, with 10 bases in between. CDR3 sequence: CASSPPKTYEQYF. CDR3 bases: TGTGCCAGCAGTCCTCCCAAGACCTACGAGCAGTACTTC. Filled out from reference TRBV28 and TRBJ2-7, the complete variable domain reads DVKVTQSSRYLVKRTGEKVFLECVQDMDHENMFWYRQDPGLGLRLIYFSYDVKMKEKGDIPEGYSVSREKKERFSLILESASTNQTSMYLCASSPPKTYEQYFGPGTRLTVT.

This clonotype has at least ten counts. The chain joins TRBV9 to TRBJ1-3; no firm D call. Trimming left V 0 bases short and J 4 bases short, with 14 bases between. The CDR3 has 16 residues. Germline values: CDR1 SGDLS, CDR2 YYNGEE. CDR3 in amino acids: CASSVDLGTAGNTIYF. The CDR3 DNA reads as TGTGCCAGCAGCGTAGATCTCGGAACGGCAGGAAACACCATATATTTT.

This chain uses TRBV6-1 with TRBJ1-6; D is ambiguous. The V gene lost 10 bases and the J gene lost 0 bases, with 10 bases spanning the gap. The CDR3 consists of 14 residues. The germline V gene has CDR1 MNHNS and CDR2 SASEGT. The chain's CDR3 is CATRSSSYNSPLHF. The CDR3, as DNA: TGTGCCACCCGCTCGAGCTCCTATAATTCACCCCTCCACTTT.

Ten or more counts support this clonotype. The chain uses TRBV7-3 and TRBJ2-1; D gene unclear. Germline lookup yields CDR1 SGHTA and CDR2 FQGTGA. V lost 0 bases and J 8 bases, leaving 8 bases between the germline ends. This CDR3 comprises 13 residues. The CDR3 is CASSLTAEDEQFF. CDR3 bases: TGTGCCAGCAGCTTAACGGCGGAAGATGAGCAGTTCTTC. The entire variable domain, with the rest obtained from reference TRBV7-3 and TRBJ2-1, is as follows: GAGVSQTPSNKVTEKGKYVELRCDPISGHTALYWYRQSLGQGPEFLIYFQGTGAADDSGLPNDRFFAVRPEGSVSTLKIQRTERGDSAVYLCASSLTAEDEQFFGPGTRLTVL.

This clonotype showed up many times. J is TRBJ2-7 and V is TRBV20-1; 7 positions match TRBD2. The CDR3 has 14 amino acids. CDR1 is DFQATT and CDR2 is SNEGSKA in the germline V gene (reference sequence). V trimming: 5 bases; J trimming: 0 bases; junction bases outside the gene matches: 7. CDR3 in DNA: TGCAGTGCTCATTGGGAGGGTTCCTCCTACGAGCAGTACTTC. This sequence encodes CSAHWEGSSYEQYF.

The table lists this clonotype with many counts. CDR3 sequence reads: CASSPDRGGRAKNIQYF. In nucleotides, the CDR3 is TGTGCCAGCAGCCCCGACCGGGGAGGGAGAGCCAAAAACATTCAGTACTTC. J is TRBJ2-4 and V is TRBV3-1, with 7 bases fitting TRBD2. From germline, CDR1 is LGHDT and CDR2 YNNKEL (reference sequence). The CDR3 contains 17 residues. V was clipped by 4 bases and J by 0 bases; unmatched bases: 9.

This clonotype was seen ten or more times. V gene TRBV7-2 combines with J gene TRBJ1-1; D is unclear. V was pared by 0 bases and J by 6 bases, with 14 bases between. This CDR3 has 15 amino acids. Germline V gene sequence: CDR1 SGHTA, CDR2 FQGNSA. The CDR3 is CASSLAQPSVSEAFF. In DNA, the CDR3 is TGTGCCAGCAGCTTAGCGCAGCCGAGCGTCTCTGAAGCTTTCTTT.

The chain uses TRBV11-1 and TRBJ2-3, with D unclear. Germline CDR1 reads SGHAT; CDR2 reads FQDESV (reference sequence). V was trimmed by 3 bases and J by 10 bases, leaving 26 bases between them. The CDR3 consists of 17 residues. The CDR3 spells CASSFGQGLGTRAPQYF. CDR3 DNA: TGTGCCAGCAGCTTCGGTCAAGGGCTCGGAACAAGGGCTCCGCAGTATTTT.